A single sample gave rise to the 28 T cell receptor beta chains below, sequenced in a study of shared clonotypes between healthy human individuals. The table came from immunoSEQ multiplex PCR; TCRdb's copy has only in-frame clones and leaves some out. The sample has millions of clones, over 85% seen once. The naive CD8 fraction comprised CD45RO-negative cells positively selected for CCR7 and excluded terminally differentiated effector memory CD45RA+ cells. Input material: naive CD8+ T cells sorted from blood. These receptors all come from a man between 18 and 29 years old in good health.

In this sample, this clone turned up once. The chain couples TRBV7-9 to TRBJ2-1; 10 nucleotides align to TRBD2. Germline-derived CDR1 and CDR2 are SEHNR and FQNEAQ (reference sequence). V shed 5 bases, J shed 2 bases, and the junction held 9 bases outside the gene matches. There are 17 residues in the CDR3. The CDR3 loop reads CASSGGIAGGPYNEQFF. CDR3 in DNA: TGTGCCAGCAGCGGGGGGATAGCGGGAGGACCCTACAATGAGCAGTTCTTC. The full variable domain, completed using reference TRBV7-9 and TRBJ2-1, is DTGVSQNPRHKITKRGQNVTFRCDPISEHNRLYWYRQTLGQGPEFLTYFQNEAQLEKSRLLSDRFSAERPKGSFSTLEIQRTEQGDSAMYLCASSGGIAGGPYNEQFFGPGTRLTVL.

V is TRBV27 and J is TRBJ2-7, with 10 bases lining up with TRBD1. The CDR3 has 15 amino acids. The trim removed 0 bases at V and 7 bases at J, leaving 6 bases unmatched. Germline-derived CDR1 and CDR2 are MNHEY and SMNVEV (reference sequence). The CDR3 protein is CASSLSGPGQGEQYF. CDR3 nucleotides: TGTGCCAGCAGTTTATCGGGCCCGGGACAGGGGGAGCAGTACTTC.

The chain combines TRBV14 with TRBJ2-6; D possibly corresponds to TRBD1 (6 bases). The CDR3 length is 15 residues. Per germline, CDR1 SGHDN and CDR2 FVKESK. V was pared by 4 bases and J by 0 bases, with 7 bases between. Here the CDR3 reads CASSLQGSGANVLTF. The CDR3, as DNA: TGTGCCAGCAGCCTACAGGGCTCTGGGGCCAACGTCCTGACTTTC.

V is TRBV4-1 and J is TRBJ2-7; tentatively, D is TRBD1 or TRBD2 (5 bases each). CDR3 length equals 15 residues. The V gene's germline CDR1 is MGHRA and CDR2 YSYEKL. The V end lost 6 bases, the J end lost 0 bases, and 15 bases lay between the germline ends. The CDR3, as DNA: TGCGCCAGCAGACTCCGGGACGGAGACTCCTACGAGCAGTACTTC. It specifies CASRLRDGDSYEQYF.

The chain is built from TRBV7-9 and TRBJ1-3; the D is unclear. In germline, CDR1 is SEHNR, CDR2 FQNEAQ (reference sequence). The CDR3 consists of 14 residues. V lost 2 bases to trimming and J lost 4 bases, with 9 bases between them. DNA of the CDR3: TGTGCCAGCAGCTTAACCGTTGCGGGAAACACCATATATTTT. Translating gives CASSLTVAGNTIYF.

The chain uses TRBV13 and TRBJ2-7, with a tentative D call TRBD1 (5 bases). The V gene lost 4 bases and the J gene lost 0 bases, with 10 bases spanning the gap. The CDR3 extends over 14 amino acids. From germline, CDR1 is PRHDT and CDR2 FYEKMQ (reference sequence). CDR3 in amino acids: CASSSYRSSYEQYF. CDR3 nucleotide sequence: TGTGCCAGCAGCTCCTACAGGAGCTCCTACGAGCAGTACTTC.

V and J are TRBV28 and TRBJ2-6, with D uncertain. Trimming left V 2 bases short and J 2 bases short, with 1 base between. Germline CDR1 reads MDHEN; CDR2 reads SYDVKM. CDR3 length equals 13 residues. CDR3 amino acids: CASSLPGANVLTF. CDR3 bases: TGTGCCAGCAGTTTACCTGGGGCCAACGTCCTGACTTTC.

A remark on this clone: This sample also contains other DNA sequences that code for the same CDR3. The chain has TRBV11-2 and TRBJ2-7; D uncertain. Germline V CDR1 and CDR2: SGHAT, FQNNGV. V was pared by 6 bases and J by 2 bases, with 11 bases between. The CDR3 consists of 13 residues. The CDR3 spells CASSLGRPYEQYF. CDR3 coding DNA: TGTGCCAGCAGTCTCGGACGTCCCTACGAGCAGTACTTC. Drawing the rest from reference TRBV11-2 and TRBJ2-7, the complete variable domain is EAGVAQSPRYKIIEKRQSVAFWCNPISGHATLYWYQQILGQGPKLLIQFQNNGVVDDSQLPKDRFSAERLKGVDSTLKIQPAKLEDSAVYLCASSLGRPYEQYFGPGTRLTVT.

This chain links TRBV4-1 with TRBJ2-1; unclear D gene. The CDR3 runs to 14 residues. Germline CDR1 is MGHRA and CDR2 is YSYEKL. Trimming removed 2 bases at V and 7 bases at J, with 12 bases between. CDR3 protein: CASSQIQNKNEQFF. The CDR3 DNA reads TGCGCCAGCAGCCAAATTCAGAATAAAAATGAGCAGTTCTTC.

This chain connects TRBV7-9 to TRBJ2-7; a weak D match, TRBD1 (6 bases). Germline lookup yields CDR1 SEHNR and CDR2 FQNEAQ (reference sequence). This CDR3 region has 15 residues. Trimming took 4 bases from V and 2 from J, leaving 15 bases between them. In DNA, the CDR3 is TGTGCCAGCAGCTCCTCAGGCTCAGGGGCCTACGAGCAGTACTTC. Protein: CASSSSGSGAYEQYF.

The DNA of the CDR3 is TGTGCCAGCAGTCCAACACAGGAGAACACTGAAGCTTTCTTT. Its protein product is CASSPTQENTEAFF. The chain combines TRBV2 with TRBJ1-1, with a tentative D call TRBD1 (5 bases). Germline V gene data show CDR1 as SNHLY and CDR2 as FYNNEI. With 5 bases removed from V and 1 base from J, the gap between germline ends came to 11 bases. The CDR3 has 14 residues.

The chain joins TRBV30 to TRBJ2-7; D is undetermined. Germline V gene sequence: CDR1 GTSNPN, CDR2 SVGIG (reference sequence). The CDR3 runs to 15 residues. The V and J ends lost 0 bases and 1 base respectively, with 13 bases between them. CDR3 bases: TGTGCCTGGAGTGTAAGGGAAGGCCCTTCCTACGAGCAGTACTTC. This codes for CAWSVREGPSYEQYF.

Points on this clone: The same CDR3 also results from other DNA sequences found in this sample. The rearrangement links TRBV9 to TRBJ2-5; D uncertain. Trimming pared 0 bases from V and 2 bases from J, leaving 8 bases between. Per the germline V gene, CDR1 is SGDLS and CDR2 is YYNGEE. The CDR3 has 14 amino acids. The CDR3 loop reads CASSVDGVQETQYF. CDR3 in DNA: TGTGCCAGCAGCGTAGACGGAGTACAAGAGACCCAGTACTTC.

The rearrangement joins TRBV7-2 to TRBJ2-5; 9 bases agree with TRBD1. Germline assignment: CDR1 SGHTA and CDR2 FQGNSA. V gave up 5 bases and J gave up 7 bases; unmatched junction bases: 8. The CDR3 consists of 14 residues. The CDR3 sequence: CASSRLQGAGTQYF. CDR3 nucleotide sequence: TGTGCCAGCAGCCGTTTACAGGGGGCTGGGACCCAGTACTTC.

This clone was counted between two and nine times. Distinct nucleotide sequences in the sample also encode this CDR3. This chain uses TRBV5-6 with TRBJ1-5; D is ambiguous. This CDR3 is 13 amino acids long. CDR1 SGHDT and CDR2 YYEEEE come from the germline V gene. V was pared by 0 bases and J by 3 bases, with 4 bases between. The CDR3 here is CASSLGSNQPQHF. The CDR3 DNA reads TGTGCCAGCAGCTTGGGGTCCAATCAGCCCCAGCATTTT.

This chain links TRBV14 with TRBJ2-2; D is unclear. Germline V gene sequence: CDR1 SGHDN, CDR2 FVKESK. V lost 6 bases, J lost 0 bases, and 8 bases lay in between. The CDR3 consists of 14 residues. This CDR3 reads CASSLSTNTGELFF. CDR3 nucleotides: TGTGCCAGCAGTCTCTCTACGAACACCGGGGAGCTGTTTTTT.

The genes are TRBV27 and TRBJ2-1; D tentatively reads TRBD1 or TRBD2 (5 bases each). The CDR3 totals 14 residues. V was trimmed by 5 bases and J by 4 bases, leaving 12 bases between them. The germline CDR1 and CDR2 sequences are MNHEY and SMNVEV (reference sequence). The CDR3 bases are TGTGCCAGCAGTGCGCTGGGACCTTACAATGAGCAGTTCTTC. It yields the protein CASSALGPYNEQFF.

The V gene is TRBV5-4, the J gene TRBJ1-1, with D hard to call. This CDR3 region has 17 residues. Germline V gene sequence: CDR1 SGHNT, CDR2 YYREEE (reference sequence). Trimming removed 0 bases at V and 0 bases at J, with 15 bases between. CDR3 nucleotide sequence: TGTGCCAGCAGCTTGGCGCCAGGACTTTCTATGAACACTGAAGCTTTCTTT. This sequence encodes CASSLAPGLSMNTEAFF.

Only one count was recorded for this clone. This chain joins TRBV27 and TRBJ1-5, with no clear D. Trimming stripped 6 bases from V and 2 bases from J, with 17 bases between. The CDR3 is made up of 16 amino acids. CDR1 and CDR2 from the germline V gene are MNHEY and SMNVEV (reference sequence). In nucleotides, the CDR3 is TGTGCCAGCAGCCTAGTCTCGGGGTTTGGCAATCAGCCCCAGCATTTT. It translates to CASSLVSGFGNQPQHF.

The count of this clone is one. V is TRBV27 and J is TRBJ2-7; D is perhaps TRBD1 (6 bases). V shed 6 bases and J shed 0 bases, with 15 bases lying between them. This CDR3 is 15 amino acids long. From germline, CDR1 is MNHEY and CDR2 SMNVEV (reference sequence). CDR3 sequence reads: CASRPGQISSYEQYF. DNA for the CDR3: TGTGCCAGCAGGCCAGGACAGATAAGCTCCTACGAGCAGTACTTC.

With regard to this clone: Since a much larger clone is just one base distant, this may be a read error. Other DNA sequences in this specimen translate into the identical CDR3. J is TRBJ2-7 and V is TRBV7-2, with TRBD1 identical over 10 bases. V was pared by 5 bases and J by 3 bases, with 1 base of the junction left unmatched. In germline, CDR1 is SGHTA, CDR2 FQGNSA. CDR3 length: 13 residues. The CDR3 loop is CASSRDRGYEQYF. For the CDR3, the DNA is TGTGCCAGCAGCCGGGACAGGGGCTACGAGCAGTACTTC.

The sample holds one count of this clone. The genes are TRBV6-5 and TRBJ1-5; D gene uncertain. Germline CDR1 is MNHEY and CDR2 is SVGAGI. Trimming removed 1 base from V and 7 bases from J, with 5 bases in between. This CDR3 has 12 amino acids. The CDR3 is CASSYFDQPQHF. CDR3 in DNA: TGTGCCAGCAGTTACTTCGACCAGCCCCAGCATTTT.

The chain combines TRBV11-2 with TRBJ1-2, with a weak D call TRBD1 (5 bases). This CDR3 has 15 residues. Trimming left V 1 base short and J 5 bases short, with 14 bases between. From germline, CDR1 is SGHAT and CDR2 FQNNGV. CDR3 in amino acids: CASSLGRMGVYGYTF. The DNA of the CDR3 is TGTGCCAGCAGCTTAGGGCGGATGGGGGTTTATGGCTACACCTTC.

This clone was found once. The CDR3 is CSVEDRKGSYEQYF. CDR3 sequence (DNA): TGCAGCGTTGAAGATAGGAAGGGGTCCTACGAGCAGTACTTC. The genes are TRBV29-1 and TRBJ2-7; D may be TRBD1 (5 bases). The CDR3 contains 14 residues. Germline CDR1 SQVTM, CDR2 ANQGSEA. V shed 0 bases and J shed 1 base, with 10 bases lying between them.

The sample holds a few counts of this clone. The chain is built from TRBV2 and TRBJ2-2; no definite D call. V lost 6 bases and J 6 bases, leaving 11 bases between the germline ends. From germline, CDR1 is SNHLY and CDR2 FYNNEI. This CDR3 region has 13 residues. The CDR3 here is CASRLLLSGELFF. CDR3 DNA: TGTGCCAGCAGGCTCCTTCTTTCCGGGGAGCTGTTTTTT.

J is TRBJ2-7 and V is TRBV11-2; 7 positions agree with TRBD1. CDR1 SGHAT and CDR2 FQNNGV come from the germline V gene. Trimming cost V 0 bases and J 2 bases; bases outside gene matches: 1. The CDR3 sequence is 14 residues long. The chain's CDR3 is CASSLETGAYEQYF. The CDR3 coding sequence is TGTGCCAGCAGCTTAGAAACAGGGGCCTACGAGCAGTACTTC.

V is TRBV18 and J is TRBJ1-5; perhaps TRBD1 as D (5 bases). Trimming removed 3 bases at V and 0 bases at J, with 15 bases between. The CDR3 consists of 17 residues. Germline loops: CDR1 KGHSH, CDR2 LQKENI. The chain's CDR3 is CASSPNPTVNSNQPQHF. CDR3 in DNA: TGTGCCAGCTCACCCAACCCGACAGTGAATAGCAATCAGCCCCAGCATTTT. Variable domain in full (rest from reference TRBV18 and TRBJ1-5): NAGVMQNPRHLVRRRGQEARLRCSPMKGHSHVYWYRQLPEEGLKFMVYLQKENIIDESGMPKERFSAEFPKEGPSILRIQQVVRGDSAAYFCASSPNPTVNSNQPQHFGDGTRLSIL.

This clone was observed a few times. The chain links TRBV30 to TRBJ1-1, with D unresolved. V lost 3 bases and J lost 7, with 9 bases in between. Germline CDR1 and CDR2: GTSNPN and SVGIG (reference sequence). This CDR3 has 11 amino acids. This CDR3 reads CAWRSIGEAFF. Written as DNA, the CDR3 is TGTGCCTGGAGGAGCATAGGTGAAGCTTTCTTT.